This T cell receptor beta chain is drawn from a study of cytomegalovirus exposure and HLA in healthy donors. With 60 Vbeta and 13 Jbeta primers, the PCR was carried out. Clones were sequenced by immunoSEQ multiplex PCR, and TCRdb holds only the in-frame ones, with some missing. The data contain tens of thousands of clones, approximately 77% of them singletons. Germline V gene sequence: CDR1 MGHRA, CDR2 YSYEKL. The CDR3 has 13 residues. J gave up 7 bases and V 4 bases, and 5 bases lay outside the gene matches. The chain links TRBV4-1 to TRBJ1-2; TRBD1 aligns across 8 bases. Specimen: PBMCs. The TCR comes from a man aged 30 to 39 in good health and CMV-seronegative. The DNA of the CDR3 is TGCGCCAGCAGCCCCGGACAGGGAAGTGGCTACACCTTC. This gives the protein CASSPGQGSGYTF.